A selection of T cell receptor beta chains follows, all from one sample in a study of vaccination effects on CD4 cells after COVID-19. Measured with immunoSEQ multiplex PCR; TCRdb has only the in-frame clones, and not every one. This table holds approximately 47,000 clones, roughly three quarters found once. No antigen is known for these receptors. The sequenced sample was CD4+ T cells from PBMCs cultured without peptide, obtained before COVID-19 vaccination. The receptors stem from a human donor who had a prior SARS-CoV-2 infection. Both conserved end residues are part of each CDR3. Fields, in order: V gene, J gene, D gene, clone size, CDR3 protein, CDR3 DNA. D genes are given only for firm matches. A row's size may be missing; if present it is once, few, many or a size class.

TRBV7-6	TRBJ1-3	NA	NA	CASSLRSGASPGNTIYF	TGTGCCAGCAGCTTAAGGTCGGGGGCCTCCCCTGGAAACACCATATATTTT
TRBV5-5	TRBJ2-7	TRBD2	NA	CASSFAGLAGGPRRYF	TGTGCCAGCAGCTTTGCCGGGCTAGCGGGAGGGCCGCGTCGGTACTTC
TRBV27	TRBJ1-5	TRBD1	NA	CASSLAGGFGSNQPQHF	TGTGCCAGCAGTTTAGCAGGGGGTTTTGGTAGCAATCAGCCCCAGCATTTT
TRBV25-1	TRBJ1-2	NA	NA	CASSELSSSYGYTF	TGTGCCAGCAGTGAATTGTCCAGTTCCTATGGCTACACCTTC
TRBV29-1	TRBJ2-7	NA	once	CSVADQPYEQYF	TGCAGCGTAGCGGACCAGCCCTACGAGCAGTACTTC
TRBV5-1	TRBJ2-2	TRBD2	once	CASSLNTGGASGELFF	TGCGCCAGCAGCTTAAATACCGGGGGGGCCTCCGGGGAGCTGTTTTTT
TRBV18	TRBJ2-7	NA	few	CASSPTADYEQYF	TGTGCCAGCTCACCAACGGCAGATTACGAGCAGTACTTC
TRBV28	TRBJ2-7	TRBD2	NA	CASSLGLAGVYEQYF	TGTGCCAGCAGTTTAGGACTAGCGGGAGTTTACGAGCAGTACTTC
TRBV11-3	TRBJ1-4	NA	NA	CASSLDEKLFF	TGTGCCAGCAGCTTAGATGAAAAACTGTTTTTT
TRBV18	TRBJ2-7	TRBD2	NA	CASSPRGLAGGGEQYF	TGTGCCAGCTCACCCCGAGGACTAGCGGGAGGGGGGGAGCAGTACTTC
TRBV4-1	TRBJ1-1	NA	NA	CASSQGFLTDTEAFF	TGCGCCAGCAGCCAAGGTTTCCTGACTGACACTGAAGCTTTCTTT
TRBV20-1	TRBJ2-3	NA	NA	CSASVGPRSDTQYF	TGCAGTGCTAGTGTGGGCCCCCGGTCGGATACGCAGTATTTT
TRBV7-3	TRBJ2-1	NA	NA	CASSFVRGAPNEQFF	TGTGCCAGCAGCTTCGTCAGGGGGGCACCTAATGAGCAGTTCTTC
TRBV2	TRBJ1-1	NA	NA	CASSPEMNTEAFF	TGTGCCAGCAGCCCCGAAATGAACACTGAAGCTTTCTTT
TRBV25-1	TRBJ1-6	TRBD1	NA	CASRDSHNSPLHF	TGTGCCAGCCGGGACAGCCATAATTCACCCCTCCACTTT
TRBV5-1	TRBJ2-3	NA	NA	CASSSGGPGPIDTQYF	TGCGCCAGCAGCTCGGGGGGCCCTGGTCCGATAGATACGCAGTATTTT
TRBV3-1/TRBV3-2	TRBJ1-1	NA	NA	CASSQADTEAFF	TGTGCCAGCAGCCAAGCAGACACTGAAGCTTTCTTT
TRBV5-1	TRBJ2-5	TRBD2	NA	CASSFGGGSAGETQYF	TGCGCCAGCAGCTTCGGGGGGGGCTCCGCGGGGGAGACCCAGTACTTC